This TCR beta chain is from a study of cytomegalovirus exposure and HLA in healthy donors. The CDR3 is made up of 15 amino acids. Germline V gene sequence: CDR1 SGDLS, CDR2 YYNGEE. The junction had 10 bases not matched to a gene; V was cut back by 2 bases and J by 9 bases. Generated by immunoSEQ multiplex PCR, the TCRdb table keeps only in-frame clones and is missing some. The table records 100,000 to 150,000 clones, approximately 95% of them present only once. The specimen was PBMCs. This chain links TRBV9 with TRBJ2-1; 8 bases fit TRBD2. This clonotype originated in a man aged 18 to 35 in good health and CMV-seronegative. As DNA, the CDR3 is TGTGCCAGCAGCGTCGCTAGCGGGTCAATCGGTGAGCAGTTCTTC. This codes for CASSVASGSIGEQFF.